This entry lists 29 T cell receptor beta chains sequenced from one sample in a study of spatial heterogeneity in lung cancer (dated by TCRdb to between 2017 and 2020). Library creation used 5' RACE. The sample was run on a NextSeq 500. TCRdb reanalyzed the raw reads on its own, using fastp at Q25 for trimming and MiXCR for clone calling, and kept in-frame beta chains. A single entry per CDR3 protein holds the most common genes and DNA from its merged rows. Recorded for this sample are fewer than 40,000 distinct CDR3 sequences; around 7.2% of them occurred a single time. The ten largest clones add up to roughly 28% of the sample. In light of the paper, this sample's time point label describes: sample taken at primary tumor resection. TCR sequencing used whole RNA extracted from tumor and nontumor lung tissue, or from cryopreserved PBMC samples, without cell sorting. The sequenced sample was PBMCs, obtained at surgery. These receptors were obtained from a male donor with early-stage non-small cell lung cancer.

This clonotype came up many times. The chain uses TRBV20-1 and TRBJ1-1; TRBD1 aligns across 9 bases. CDR3 length: 18 residues. The germline V gene encodes CDR1 DFQATT and CDR2 SNEGSKA (reference sequence). Germline trimming cut 1 base from V and 0 bases from J; bases unmatched to any gene: 12. The CDR3 DNA is TGCAGTGCTAGAGGGGGACAGGGAATGGCGTACATGAACACTGAAGCTTTCTTT. Encoded protein: CSARGGQGMAYMNTEAFF.

This clonotype was detected only a few times. The V and J genes are TRBV19 and TRBJ1-1, with D possibly TRBD1 on 5 matching bases. The CDR3 consists of 11 residues. Germline CDR1 is LNHDA and CDR2 is SQIVND (reference sequence). V was shortened by 3 bases and J by 7 bases, with 6 bases between the two germline ends. The DNA for the CDR3 is TGTGCCAGTAGTATGGGGGATGAAGCTTTCTTT. It specifies CASSMGDEAFF.

This clonotype showed up many times. The chain couples TRBV7-9 to TRBJ1-1; TRBD1 agrees at 7 bases. The CDR3 is made up of 13 amino acids. Germline CDR1 is SEHNR and CDR2 is FQNEAQ (reference sequence). After removal of 5 bases from V and 3 bases from J, the junction contained 3 bases not matched to a gene. CDR3: CASSRGRDTEAFF. CDR3 DNA: TGTGCCAGCAGCAGGGGGCGCGACACTGAAGCTTTCTTT.

This clonotype was observed a handful of times. The chain is built from TRBV5-1 and TRBJ2-7; tentative D call: TRBD1 (5 bases). The CDR3 has 14 amino acids. The germline V gene has CDR1 SGHRS and CDR2 YFSETQ. V lost 1 base, J lost 7 bases, and 15 bases lay in between. DNA of the CDR3: TGCGCCAGCAGCTTGCTTGTGGACATAGCAGAGCAGTACTTC. This gives the protein CASSLLVDIAEQYF.

This clonotype was seen repeatedly, ten times or more. The genes are TRBV20-1 and TRBJ1-6, with a possible D match to TRBD1 (5 bases). V was cut by 0 bases and J by 16 bases, with 13 bases left in between. There are 12 residues in the CDR3. In germline, CDR1 is DFQATT, CDR2 SNEGSKA (reference sequence). The CDR3 region has the DNA TGCAGTGCTAGAGAGACGGGACTCCGGCTCCACTTT. Amino acid sequence: CSARETGLRLHF.

Many counts were recorded for this clonotype. This chain connects TRBV11-2 to TRBJ2-1, with D hard to call. V lost 1 base to trimming and J lost 4 bases, with 2 bases between them. The CDR3 is 12 residues long. Germline V CDR1 and CDR2: SGHAT, FQNNGV. CDR3 protein: CASSLAYNEQFF. The CDR3, as DNA: TGTGCCAGCAGCTTAGCGTACAATGAGCAGTTCTTC.

This chain links TRBV6-5 with TRBJ2-1; the match to TRBD2 covers 13 bases. V dropped 4 bases and J dropped 7; count of bases not matched to a gene: 13. The CDR3 extends over 18 amino acids. Germline CDR1 reads MNHEY; CDR2 reads SVGAGI. CDR3 coding DNA: TGTGCCAGCAGTTCATCTCTGGGTACTAGCGGGAGGGGGAATGAGCAGTTCTTC. Protein: CASSSSLGTSGRGNEQFF.

This clonotype was seen a few times. The chain couples TRBV7-9 to TRBJ1-3; maybe TRBD1 (5 bases). The CDR3 spans 14 residues. Trimming shortened V by 3 bases and J by 4 bases, and 10 bases separated the two germline ends. Germline CDR1 reads SEHNR; CDR2 reads FQNEAQ (reference sequence). The CDR3 is CASSLKGKGNTIYF. For the CDR3, the DNA is TGTGCCAGCAGCTTGAAGGGGAAGGGAAACACCATATATTTT.

There are a few counts of this clonotype. The J gene is TRBJ1-5, the V gene TRBV10-3; D remains unclear. Germline CDR1 is ENHRY and CDR2 is SYGVKD. Trimming removed 6 bases from V and 0 bases from J, with 9 bases in between. The CDR3 consists of 14 residues. The CDR3 sequence is CAISRTDSNQPQHF. CDR3 DNA: TGTGCCATCAGCCGGACGGATAGCAATCAGCCCCAGCATTTT.

This clonotype was found many times. The chain links TRBV4-3 to TRBJ2-1, with 9 bases matching TRBD1. Germline V lookup: CDR1 LGHNA, CDR2 YSLEER. The CDR3 is 17 residues long. V was pared by 3 bases and J by 12 bases, with 18 bases of the junction left unmatched. The CDR3 coding sequence is TGCGCCAGCAGCCAGGGGACAGGGAGGTACAATGATGTCGGGCAGTTCTTC. Residues: CASSQGTGRYNDVGQFF.

In this sample, this clonotype turned up many times. The V call is TRBV12-3 or TRBV12-4, the J call TRBJ1-2; the D gene is possibly TRBD1 (6 bases). CDR3 length equals 17 residues. The germline V and J ends were trimmed by 6 bases and 3 bases, with 23 bases remaining between them. This chain's CDR3 is CASSPGRIGGEDYGYTF. CDR3 nucleotide sequence: TGTGCCAGCAGCCCCGGAAGGATAGGGGGGGAAGACTATGGCTACACCTTC.

This clonotype was observed a few times. The chain combines TRBV9 with TRBJ1-1; a weak D match, TRBD1 (6 bases). Germline loops: CDR1 SGDLS, CDR2 YYNGEE. This CDR3 region has 14 residues. V lost 0 bases and J 4 bases, leaving 10 bases between the germline ends. CDR3 protein: CASSVAGAGTEAFF. The DNA for the CDR3 is TGTGCCAGCAGCGTAGCAGGGGCTGGCACTGAAGCTTTCTTT. The variable domain in full, completed from reference TRBV9 and TRBJ1-1, reads DSGVTQTPKHLITATGQRVTLRCSPRSGDLSVYWYQQSLDQGLQFLIQYYNGEERAKGNILERFSAQQFPDLHSELNLSSLELGDSALYFCASSVAGAGTEAFFGQGTRLTVV.

This clonotype showed up many times. This rearrangement joins TRBV25-1 to TRBJ2-2; a weak D match, TRBD2 (6 bases). The germline V gene has CDR1 MGHDK and CDR2 SYGVNS. Trimming left V 0 bases short and J 3 bases short, with 14 bases between. This CDR3 has 17 residues. The CDR3 DNA reads as TGTGCCAGCAGTGAATATGCCGCCGGGAGAGACACCGGGGAGCTGTTTTTT. Amino acid sequence: CASSEYAAGRDTGELFF. Full variable domain (remainder filled in from reference TRBV25-1 and TRBJ2-2): EADIYQTPRYLVIGTGKKITLECSQTMGHDKMYWYQQDPGMELHLIHYSYGVNSTEKGDLSSESTVSRIRTEHFPLTLESARPSHTSQYLCASSEYAAGRDTGELFFGEGSRLTVL.

This clonotype has at least ten counts. This chain uses TRBV7-2 with TRBJ1-5; D possibly corresponds to TRBD1 (5 bases). The CDR3 totals 15 residues. Trimming cost V 4 bases and J 4 bases, with 14 bases left between them. Germline V gives CDR1 SGHTA, CDR2 FQGNSA. This CDR3 is CASSSGGRQNQPQHF. Here the CDR3 DNA reads TGTGCCAGCAGCTCCGGGGGACGTCAGAATCAGCCCCAGCATTTT.

The V gene is TRBV24-1, the J gene TRBJ1-2; possibly TRBD1 for D (5 bases). The V and J ends lost 1 base and 8 bases respectively, with 10 bases between them. This CDR3 contains 13 residues. In germline, CDR1 is KGHDR, CDR2 SFDVKD. The CDR3 protein is CATSDFTGNGYTF. The CDR3 DNA is TGTGCCACCAGTGATTTTACAGGTAACGGCTACACCTTC.

The table lists this clonotype with many counts. This rearrangement joins TRBV11-2 to TRBJ2-1; 9 bases line up with TRBD2. The trim removed 3 bases at V and 7 bases at J, leaving 10 bases unmatched. Germline CDR1 reads SGHAT; CDR2 reads FQNNGV. The CDR3 sequence is 16 residues long. As DNA, the CDR3 is TGTGCCAGCAGCTTCTGGTTGGCGGGGGGGCGGAATGAGCAGTTCTTC. Translating gives CASSFWLAGGRNEQFF.

This clonotype was picked up many times. In nucleotides, the CDR3 is TGTGCCAGCAGCCCCCGACAGGGGAGAATGACCGGGGAGCTGTTTTTT. Amino acids: CASSPRQGRMTGELFF. This chain joins TRBV5-4 and TRBJ2-2; 8 nucleotides agree with TRBD1. Germline V gene data show CDR1 as SGHNT and CDR2 as YYREEE (reference sequence). The CDR3 consists of 16 residues. The junction had 10 bases not matched to a gene; V was cut back by 4 bases and J by 5 bases.

This clonotype was counted many times. The V and J genes are TRBV7-2 and TRBJ1-5; 10 nucleotides align to TRBD1. V shed 3 bases, J shed 2 bases, and the junction held 1 base outside the gene matches. CDR3 length: 15 residues. Germline V gene data show CDR1 as SGHTA and CDR2 as FQGNSA. Here the CDR3 DNA reads TGTGCCAGCAGCTTGACAGGGGGCGGCAATCAGCCCCAGCATTTT. Translated: CASSLTGGGNQPQHF. Full variable domain (remainder filled in from reference TRBV7-2 and TRBJ1-5): GAGVSQSPSNKVTEKGKDVELRCDPISGHTALYWYRQSLGQGLEFLIYFQGNSAPDKSGLPSDRFSAERTGGSVSTLTIQRTQQEDSAVYLCASSLTGGGNQPQHFGDGTRLSIL.

Many counts were recorded for this clonotype. This rearrangement joins TRBV5-6 to TRBJ1-3; 8 bases are a match to TRBD1. The J segment lost 4 bases and the V segment lost 0 bases, leaving 6 bases of the junction unmatched. Germline CDR1 is SGHDT and CDR2 is YYEEEE. This CDR3 contains 16 residues. The CDR3 sequence: CASSLVTGDTGNTIYF. CDR3 nucleotide sequence: TGTGCCAGCAGCTTGGTGACAGGGGATACAGGAAACACCATATATTTT.

There are many counts of this clonotype. The V and J genes are TRBV12-3 or TRBV12-4 and TRBJ1-1; no firm D call. V lost 6 bases and J lost 3, with 8 bases in between. The CDR3 has 12 residues. The CDR3 protein is CASSLGHTEAFF. CDR3 nucleotide sequence: TGTGCCAGCAGCCTAGGACACACTGAAGCTTTCTTT.

This clonotype occurred a few times. The V and J genes are TRBV12-3 or TRBV12-4 and TRBJ2-1; 8 positions agree with TRBD1. The CDR3 spans 13 residues. Trimming at V came to 3 bases and at J to 7 bases, leaving 2 bases not matched to a gene. The CDR3 nucleotides are TGTGCCAGCAGTTTTCAGGGGGCGAATGAGCAGTTCTTC. This translates into CASSFQGANEQFF.

V and J are TRBV18 and TRBJ2-7; TRBD1 matches 7 bases. CDR1 KGHSH and CDR2 LQKENI come from the germline V gene. The ends lost 3 bases at V and 0 bases at J; junction bases unmatched: 2. The CDR3 contains 14 residues. The CDR3 loop is CASSPGDSSYEQYF. Here the CDR3 DNA reads TGTGCCAGCTCACCTGGGGACAGCTCCTACGAGCAGTACTTC.

This clonotype was counted ten times or more. This chain uses TRBV9 with TRBJ2-6; the match to TRBD1 covers 9 bases. Germline values: CDR1 SGDLS, CDR2 YYNGEE. CDR3 length: 20 residues. V was pared by 3 bases and J by 2 bases, with 15 bases of the junction left unmatched. CDR3 DNA: TGTGCCAGCAGCGACCGGGACAGGGACTTGAGAGTTCCTGGGGCCAACGTCCTGACTTTC. This sequence encodes CASSDRDRDLRVPGANVLTF. The variable domain in full, with the rest retrieved from reference TRBV9 and TRBJ2-6, is DSGVTQTPKHLITATGQRVTLRCSPRSGDLSVYWYQQSLDQGLQFLIQYYNGEERAKGNILERFSAQQFPDLHSELNLSSLELGDSALYFCASSDRDRDLRVPGANVLTFGAGSRLTVL.

The rearrangement links TRBV6-1 to TRBJ1-5; D is uncertain. V was pared by 2 bases and J by 7 bases, with 15 bases between. Germline loops: CDR1 MNHNS, CDR2 SASEGT. This CDR3 contains 15 residues. CDR3 nucleotide sequence: TGTGCCAGCAGTGAAATTTCGGGAGGGTCCCAGCCCCAGCATTTT. Amino acid sequence: CASSEISGGSQPQHF.

This clonotype appeared many times. The chain links TRBV27 to TRBJ2-3; 9 nucleotides line up with TRBD2. V lost 2 bases to trimming and J lost 6 bases; unmatched junction nucleotides: 9. The germline V gene has CDR1 MNHEY and CDR2 SMNVEV (reference sequence). The CDR3 runs to 16 residues. CDR3 residues: CASSLLAGTPGDTQYF. The CDR3 DNA is TGTGCCAGCAGTTTACTAGCGGGGACGCCTGGGGATACGCAGTATTTT.

This clonotype came up a few times. The chain carries TRBV20-1 and TRBJ2-3, with TRBD2 identical over 10 bases. V shed 6 bases, J shed 1 base, and the junction held 7 bases outside the gene matches. CDR3 length: 15 amino acids. Germline values: CDR1 DFQATT, CDR2 SNEGSKA (reference sequence). The CDR3: CSAPFSGGRTDTQYF. The DNA for the CDR3 is TGCAGTGCACCTTTTAGCGGGGGGCGCACAGATACGCAGTATTTT.

The chain uses TRBV6-2 or TRBV6-3 and TRBJ2-1, with TRBD1 identical over 8 bases. After removal of 6 bases from V and 7 bases from J, the junction contained 11 bases not matched to a gene. Germline-derived CDR1 and CDR2 are MNHEY and SVGEGT. This CDR3 has 15 amino acids. The CDR3 region has the DNA TGTGCCAGCAGGCAAACCGGGACAGGATTTAATGAGCAGTTCTTC. Translated: CASRQTGTGFNEQFF.

About this clonotype itself: A much larger clone differs by one base, so this may be a read error. The chain recombines TRBV12-3 or TRBV12-4 with TRBJ1-4; TRBD1 matches 12 bases. V lost 7 bases to trimming and J lost 7 bases; unmatched junction nucleotides: 4. This CDR3 comprises 14 residues. The CDR3 DNA reads as TGTGCCAGCACTAGGGACAGGGGGCCTGAAAAACTGTTTTTT. Residues: CASTRDRGPEKLFF.

Ten or more counts support this clonotype. This chain connects TRBV29-1 to TRBJ2-5; TRBD2 might be the D (5 bases). The V gene lost 2 bases and the J gene lost 4 bases, with 11 bases spanning the gap. Germline loops: CDR1 SQVTM, CDR2 ANQGSEA. The CDR3 totals 13 residues. CDR3 residues: CSVEFGVGETQYF. The CDR3 nucleotides read TGCAGCGTTGAATTCGGGGTTGGAGAGACCCAGTACTTC.